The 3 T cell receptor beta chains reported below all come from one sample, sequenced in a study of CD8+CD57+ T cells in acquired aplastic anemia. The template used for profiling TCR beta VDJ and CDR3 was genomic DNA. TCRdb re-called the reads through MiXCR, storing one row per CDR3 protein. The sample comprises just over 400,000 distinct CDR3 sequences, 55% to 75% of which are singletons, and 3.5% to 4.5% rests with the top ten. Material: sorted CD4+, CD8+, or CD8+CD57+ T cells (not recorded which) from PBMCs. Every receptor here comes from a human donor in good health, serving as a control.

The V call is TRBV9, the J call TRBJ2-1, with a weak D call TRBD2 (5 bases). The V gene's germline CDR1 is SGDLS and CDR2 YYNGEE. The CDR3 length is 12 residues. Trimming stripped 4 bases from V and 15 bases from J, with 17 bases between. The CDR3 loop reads CASSLGALRAFF. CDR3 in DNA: TGTGCCAGCAGCTTGGGAGCCCTTCGAGCGTTCTTC.

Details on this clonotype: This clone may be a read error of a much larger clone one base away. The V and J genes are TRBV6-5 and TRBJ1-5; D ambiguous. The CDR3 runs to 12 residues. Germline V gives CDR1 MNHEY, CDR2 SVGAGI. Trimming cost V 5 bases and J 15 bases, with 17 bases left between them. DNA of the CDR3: TGTGCCAGCAGTGAGTTAGGCAGGCAACTGCATTTT. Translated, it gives CASSELGRQLHF.

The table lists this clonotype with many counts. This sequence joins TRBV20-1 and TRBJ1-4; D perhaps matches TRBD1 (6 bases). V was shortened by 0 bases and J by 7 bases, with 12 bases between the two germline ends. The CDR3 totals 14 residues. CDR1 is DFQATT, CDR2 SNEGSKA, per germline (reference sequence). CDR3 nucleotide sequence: TGCAGTGCTAGAGATCCGGGGGCGGCTGAAAAACTGTTTTTT. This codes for CSARDPGAAEKLFF.